A single sample is the source of the 29 T cell receptor beta chains below, sequenced in a study of blood T cell repertoires in COVID-19. TCRdb keeps only in-frame clones here, not all; method: immunoSEQ multiplex PCR. The sample holds 130,000 or so clones, approximately 81% seen once. Sequences were obtained from peripheral blood. The source of these receptors is a man between 60 and 70 years old with acute or convalescent COVID-19.

The rearrangement uses TRBV7-6 and TRBJ1-2; weak D call: TRBD1 (6 bases). The CDR3 runs 12 residues. Per germline, CDR1 SGHVS and CDR2 FNYEAQ. Trimming took off 5 bases at V and 6 bases at J, with 10 bases between the two ends. Here the CDR3 reads CASSASGDGYTF. CDR3 nucleotides: TGTGCCAGCAGCGCGTCAGGGGATGGCTACACCTTC.

This clone was seen only a few times. V is TRBV2 and J is TRBJ1-2, with 8 bases that match TRBD1. V was pared by 6 bases and J by 6 bases, with 12 bases of the junction left unmatched. Per germline, CDR1 SNHLY and CDR2 FYNNEI. This CDR3 contains 15 residues. CDR3 nucleotides: TGTGCCAGCAGGACCGGGACAGGATCGTGGGATGGCTACACCTTC. The encoded protein is CASRTGTGSWDGYTF. Combining the CDR3 with reference TRBV2 and TRBJ1-2 gives the whole variable domain EPEVTQTPSHQVTQMGQEVILRCVPISNHLYFYWYRQILGQKVEFLVSFYNNEISEKSEIFDDQFSVERPDGSNFTLKIRSTKLEDSAMYFCASRTGTGSWDGYTFGSGTRLTVV.

The CDR3 protein is CASSETSGVSYEQYF. The CDR3 DNA follows: TGTGCCAGCAGTGAAACTAGCGGGGTATCCTACGAGCAGTACTTC. The chain combines TRBV28 with TRBJ2-7; 10 bases match TRBD2. Trimming took 5 bases from V and 1 from J; bases not matched to a gene: 5. Looked up from germline, CDR1 is MDHEN and CDR2 is SYDVKM. CDR3 length: 15 amino acids.

This clone occurred once. The CDR3 sequence is CASSPAGSRAGNTIYF. The CDR3 nucleotides read TGTGCCAGTTCTCCAGCGGGGTCAAGAGCTGGAAACACCATATATTTT. This chain links TRBV9 with TRBJ1-3; D call uncertain. CDR1 and CDR2 from the germline V gene are SGDLS and YYNGEE. V dropped 8 bases and J dropped 2 bases, with 20 bases sitting between them. This CDR3 is 16 amino acids long.

The chain links TRBV7-9 to TRBJ1-1; 7 nucleotides match TRBD1. With 5 bases clipped from V and 1 base from J, the junction kept 7 bases outside the gene matches. CDR3 length equals 15 residues. Germline lookup yields CDR1 SEHNR and CDR2 FQNEAQ (reference sequence). The chain's CDR3 is CASSPLRTGNTEAFF. In nucleotides, the CDR3 is TGTGCCAGCAGCCCCTTGAGGACAGGGAACACTGAAGCTTTCTTT.

The chain is built from TRBV28 and TRBJ2-7, with 9 bases identical to TRBD1. The CDR3 length is 13 residues. Trimming at V came to 10 bases and at J to 5 bases, leaving 9 bases not matched to a gene. In germline, CDR1 is MDHEN, CDR2 SYDVKM. As DNA, the CDR3 is TGTGCCACCTGGGACAGGGCTGCCGACGAGCAGTACTTC. Translation: CATWDRAADEQYF.

V gene TRBV3-1 (or the pseudogene TRBV3-2) combines with J gene TRBJ2-1, with 11 bases fitting TRBD2. The CDR3 is 15 amino acids. V was pared by 2 bases and J by 6 bases, with 3 bases of the junction left unmatched. Looked up from germline, CDR1 is LGHDT and CDR2 is YNNKEL (reference sequence). This CDR3 reads CASSQTGLAVNEQFF. The DNA for the CDR3 is TGTGCCAGCAGCCAAACGGGACTAGCGGTCAATGAGCAGTTCTTC.

The chain recombines TRBV5-4 with TRBJ2-1; 11 positions agree with TRBD1. V dropped 6 bases and J dropped 2; count of bases not matched to a gene: 4. The CDR3 length is 15 residues. Per germline, CDR1 SGHNT and CDR2 YYREEE (reference sequence). The CDR3 DNA is TGTGCCAGCAAGACGGACAGGGGGCCCTACAATGAGCAGTTCTTC. It encodes CASKTDRGPYNEQFF. Based on the CDR3 plus reference TRBV5-4 and TRBJ2-1, the full variable domain is ETGVTQSPTHLIKTRGQQVTLRCSSQSGHNTVSWYQQALGQGPQFIFQYYREEENGRGNFPPRFSGLQFPNYSSELNVNALELDDSALYLCASKTDRGPYNEQFFGPGTRLTVL.

The chain employs TRBV3-1 (or the pseudogene TRBV3-2) and TRBJ2-7, with D possibly being TRBD1 (5 bases). The CDR3 contains 14 residues. Trimming pared 2 bases from V and 5 bases from J, leaving 13 bases between. Germline lookup yields CDR1 LGHDT and CDR2 YNNKEL (reference sequence). CDR3 amino acids: CASSQRGLVDEQYF. CDR3 DNA sequence: TGTGCCAGCAGCCAAAGGGGTTTGGTCGACGAGCAGTACTTC.

V gene TRBV20-1 combines with J gene TRBJ2-3; 8 nucleotides agree with TRBD2. CDR3 length equals 15 residues. The germline gives CDR1 DFQATT, CDR2 SNEGSKA (reference sequence). After removal of 3 bases from V and 3 bases from J, the junction contained 8 bases not matched to a gene. The CDR3 is CSASVGREATDTQYF. The CDR3, as DNA: TGCAGTGCTAGTGTTGGGCGGGAGGCAACAGATACGCAGTATTTT.

This clone was detected only once. The chain combines TRBV7-2 with TRBJ1-4, with TRBD1 identical over 7 bases. In germline, CDR1 is SGHTA, CDR2 FQGNSA. This CDR3 has 15 residues. J lost 8 bases, V lost 4 bases, and 10 bases had no gene match. In DNA form, the CDR3 reads TGTGCCAGCAGCTCATACAGGGGCTCGGGCGAAAAACTGTTTTTT. Translated, it gives CASSSYRGSGEKLFF.

The chain uses TRBV25-1 and TRBJ2-5; 8 nucleotides line up with TRBD1. V shed 6 bases and J 1 base; nucleotides not matched to a gene: 10. This CDR3 is built from 16 residues. Germline lookup yields CDR1 MGHDK and CDR2 SYGVNS. CDR3 sequence (DNA): TGTGCCAGCAGCAACCTAGGGACAGGCCTCCAAGAGACCCAGTACTTC. This sequence encodes CASSNLGTGLQETQYF.

This chain connects TRBV3-1 (or the pseudogene TRBV3-2) to TRBJ2-7; D perhaps matches TRBD1 (5 bases). The CDR3 has 14 amino acids. The V gene lost 1 base and the J gene lost 2 bases, with 9 bases spanning the gap. CDR1 is LGHDT and CDR2 is YNNKEL in the germline V gene (reference sequence). The CDR3 sequence: CASSQGVGPYEQYF. The CDR3 DNA follows: TGTGCCAGCAGCCAAGGAGTGGGGCCCTACGAGCAGTACTTC.

The chain links TRBV13 to TRBJ2-2; tentatively, D is TRBD2 (5 bases). V was shortened by 2 bases and J by 6 bases, with 22 bases between the two germline ends. The CDR3 consists of 18 residues. Germline CDR1 reads PRHDT; CDR2 reads FYEKMQ (reference sequence). CDR3 residues: CASSLYRSGRWRPGELFF. The CDR3, as DNA: TGTGCCAGCAGCTTATATAGGTCGGGCAGGTGGAGGCCCGGGGAGCTGTTTTTT.

The chain is built from TRBV28 and TRBJ2-5, with 9 bases matching TRBD2. Trimming at V came to 4 bases and at J to 5 bases, leaving 11 bases not matched to a gene. This CDR3 is built from 16 residues. Germline V gene lookup returns CDR1 MDHEN and CDR2 SYDVKM. In DNA form, the CDR3 reads TGTGCCAGCAGTTCAGAGGGACTAGCATCACGGGAGACCCAGTACTTC. This sequence encodes CASSSEGLASRETQYF. The full variable domain, in which reference TRBV28 and TRBJ2-5 provide the parts outside the CDR3, is DVKVTQSSRYLVKRTGEKVFLECVQDMDHENMFWYRQDPGLGLRLIYFSYDVKMKEKGDIPEGYSVSREKKERFSLILESASTNQTSMYLCASSSEGLASRETQYFGPGTRLLVL.

The chain joins TRBV7-8 to TRBJ2-1; 9 bases match TRBD1. V lost 2 bases, J lost 2 bases, and 7 bases stayed unmatched. This CDR3 comprises 17 residues. The V gene's germline CDR1 is SGHVS and CDR2 FQNEAQ. The CDR3 coding sequence is TGTGCCAGCAGCTTAAGAGTGAGGACAGGGGCCTACAATGAGCAGTTCTTC. Translating it yields CASSLRVRTGAYNEQFF. Full variable domain (rest looked up from reference TRBV7-8 and TRBJ2-1): GAGVSQSPRYKVAKRGQDVALRCDPISGHVSLFWYQQALGQGPEFLTYFQNEAQLDKSGLPSDRFFAERPEGSVSTLKIQRTQQEDSAVYLCASSLRVRTGAYNEQFFGPGTRLTVL.

The V gene is TRBV4-2, the J gene TRBJ2-2; the match to TRBD2 covers 13 bases. There are 18 residues in the CDR3. Germline trimming cut 6 bases from V and 4 bases from J; bases unmatched to any gene: 11. The V gene's germline CDR1 is LGHNA and CDR2 YNFKEQ. The CDR3: CASRSGTSGKTGTGELFF. The DNA of the CDR3 is TGTGCCAGCAGGTCCGGGACTAGCGGGAAGACGGGCACCGGGGAGCTGTTTTTT.

The V call is TRBV19, the J call TRBJ2-2, with D unclear. V was cut by 3 bases and J by 6 bases, with 8 bases left in between. CDR3 length: 13 residues. Germline V gene lookup returns CDR1 LNHDA and CDR2 SQIVND (reference sequence). In nucleotides, the CDR3 is TGTGCCAGTAGTATTCAAGCCCCCGGGGAGCTGTTTTTT. Translated: CASSIQAPGELFF.

DNA of the CDR3: TGTGCCAGCAGTTCCAGTACAGGGGCTCAAGAGACCCAGTACTTC. It translates to CASSSSTGAQETQYF. The gene calls are TRBV28 and TRBJ2-5; 7 nucleotides agree with TRBD1. This CDR3 has 15 residues. V lost 4 bases to trimming and J lost 2 bases; unmatched junction nucleotides: 7. CDR1 is MDHEN and CDR2 is SYDVKM in the germline V gene. The variable domain in full, completed from reference TRBV28 and TRBJ2-5, reads DVKVTQSSRYLVKRTGEKVFLECVQDMDHENMFWYRQDPGLGLRLIYFSYDVKMKEKGDIPEGYSVSREKKERFSLILESASTNQTSMYLCASSSSTGAQETQYFGPGTRLLVL.

The chain joins TRBV9 to TRBJ2-2; the match to TRBD2 covers 9 bases. Germline values: CDR1 SGDLS, CDR2 YYNGEE. The CDR3 length is 14 residues. V was pared by 4 bases and J by 7 bases, with 5 bases of the junction left unmatched. The CDR3: CASSSQLAGGELFF. CDR3 coding DNA: TGTGCCAGCAGCTCACAACTAGCGGGCGGGGAGCTGTTTTTT.

The V and J genes are TRBV9 and TRBJ2-3, with 8 bases fitting TRBD2. The V gene end was trimmed by 0 bases and the J gene end by 3 bases; junction bases not matched to a gene: 9. Per germline, CDR1 SGDLS and CDR2 YYNGEE. The CDR3 sequence is 17 residues long. DNA for the CDR3: TGTGCCAGCAGCGTAGTAAGGGAAGCGGGAGCAACAGATACGCAGTATTTT. The encoded protein is CASSVVREAGATDTQYF.

This clone was seen more than once but under ten times. The chain combines TRBV7-2 with TRBJ2-1; 11 nucleotides line up with TRBD2. The V gene end was trimmed by 6 bases and the J gene end by 5 bases; junction bases not matched to a gene: 6. This CDR3 comprises 15 residues. From germline, CDR1 is SGHTA and CDR2 FQGNSA. CDR3 amino acids: CASRPPGLADNEQFF. CDR3 coding DNA: TGTGCCAGCAGACCTCCGGGACTAGCGGACAATGAGCAGTTCTTC.

CDR3 amino acids: CATMTGDLYEQYF. DNA for the CDR3: TGTGCCACTATGACAGGGGACCTCTACGAGCAGTACTTC. The chain carries TRBV2 and TRBJ2-7; TRBD1 matches 8 bases. The CDR3 length is 13 residues. CDR1 is SNHLY, CDR2 FYNNEI, per germline. V lost 10 bases to trimming and J lost 3 bases; unmatched junction nucleotides: 8.

This clone was counted a single time. CDR3 in amino acids: CASSLVAGVSTDTQYF. CDR3 nucleotides: TGTGCCAGCAGCTTAGTGGCGGGAGTTAGCACAGATACGCAGTATTTT. V gene TRBV11-2 combines with J gene TRBJ2-3, with 7 bases fitting TRBD2. J lost 0 bases, V lost 1 base, and 4 bases had no gene match. Germline CDR1 reads SGHAT; CDR2 reads FQNNGV. The CDR3 totals 16 residues.

V usage is TRBV11-2 and J usage is TRBJ1-1, with 7 bases fitting TRBD1. Germline-derived CDR1 and CDR2 are SGHAT and FQNNGV. This CDR3 spans 12 amino acids. J was trimmed by 10 bases and V by 5 bases; bases with no gene match: 7. This chain's CDR3 is CASSQGQVGAFF. The DNA of the CDR3 is TGTGCCAGCAGCCAAGGACAGGTGGGAGCTTTCTTT.

The V and J genes are TRBV24-1 and TRBJ2-5; a weak D match, TRBD1 (5 bases). This CDR3 has 14 residues. Germline CDR1 reads KGHDR; CDR2 reads SFDVKD. V gave up 4 bases and J gave up 5 bases, with 13 bases separating them. The DNA for the CDR3 is TGTGCCACCAGTGAGTACAGGACCCCGGAGACCCAGTACTTC. Protein sequence: CATSEYRTPETQYF.

This clone was detected a few times. The chain uses TRBV7-9 and TRBJ2-2, with 7 bases that match TRBD1. V was pared by 8 bases and J by 3 bases, with 6 bases of the junction left unmatched. CDR3 length: 14 residues. CDR1 is SEHNR and CDR2 is FQNEAQ in the germline V gene (reference sequence). CDR3 sequence: CASLGQTYTGELFF. In nucleotides, the CDR3 is TGTGCCAGCCTGGGACAGACCTACACCGGGGAGCTGTTTTTT.

The V and J genes are TRBV19 and TRBJ2-2, with TRBD1 identical over 12 bases. Germline V lookup: CDR1 LNHDA, CDR2 SQIVND (reference sequence). The CDR3 sequence is 14 residues long. Trimming removed 5 bases from V and 7 bases from J; junction bases left unmatched: 2. Here the CDR3 DNA reads TGTGCCAGTAGTGGGACAGGGGGCATCGGGGAGCTGTTTTTT. Residues: CASSGTGGIGELFF.

The chain recombines TRBV19 with TRBJ1-1, with D maybe TRBD1 (5 bases). The CDR3 extends over 14 amino acids. Germline V gene lookup returns CDR1 LNHDA and CDR2 SQIVND (reference sequence). Trimming left V 4 bases short and J 1 base short, with 10 bases between. The CDR3 nucleotides are TGTGCCAGTAGTAAGGTGGGGCCGAACACTGAAGCTTTCTTT. Encoded protein: CASSKVGPNTEAFF.